This T cell receptor (beta chain) came from a study of cytomegalovirus exposure and HLA in healthy donors. At the level of the study: A later analysis reported the same platform for the 100 to 150 validation repertoires and the 666 first-cohort repertoires.

Trimming took off 6 bases at V and 3 bases at J, with 14 bases between the two ends. The CDR3 extends over 15 amino acids. The germline V gene encodes CDR1 KGHSH and CDR2 LQKENI. The repertoire was sequenced with immunoSEQ multiplex PCR; TCRdb's copy has only in-frame clones and lacks some. The table lists fewer than 75,000 clones, roughly 94% of them singletons, with 1.5% to 2% in the top ten. Points on this clone: What it binds is not known.

Study-level findings and limits: Reported performance of the classifier showed diagnosis of cytomegalovirus status with high specificity and sensitivity. TCR clusters originating in the first cohort tended to co-occur in the 120 validation repertoires, according to a later analysis.

J is TRBJ2-2 and V is TRBV18, with a possible D match to TRBD1 (6 bases). Sequenced sample: PBMCs. The receptor was derived from a woman aged 18-30 years in good health and CMV-seropositive. CDR3 sequence: CASSQRGQHTGELFF. CDR3 bases: TGTGCCAGCTCCCAGCGAGGACAGCACACCGGGGAGCTGTTTTTT.